These 5 T cell receptor beta chains share one sample of origin, sequenced in a study of vaccination and CD4 T cells after COVID-19. These receptors have no identified antigens. Time point in this sample: late sampling 161 to 241 days after vaccination in a few convalescent patients. Treatment here: roughly nine-day PBMC culture with coronavirus spike peptide pools or control peptides (ViraFEST assay). Researchers used the Oncomine TCR Beta short-read assay to sequence DNA from cultured CD4+ T cells. One entry per CDR3 protein results from TCRdb running MiXCR on the PCR reads. The sample contains 20,000 to 25,000 distinct CDR3 sequences, around 37% of which appear only once. Sequencing was performed on CD4+ T cells from blood, cultured in vitro, taken about 7 months after SARS-CoV-2 vaccination. The receptors stem from a human donor who had recovered from COVID-19.

This clonotype counts as medium-sized. DNA of the CDR3: TGTGCCACCAGCAGGAGGGGCACTGAAGCTTTCTTT. Amino acids: CATSRRGTEAFF. The J gene is TRBJ1-1, the V gene TRBV15, with D possibly TRBD1 on 5 matching bases. CDR1 is LNHNV, CDR2 YYDKDF, per germline (reference sequence). The CDR3 runs 12 residues. V lost 3 bases and J lost 4, with 6 bases in between.

This chain links TRBV11-3 with TRBJ1-5, with 8 bases lining up with TRBD1. Germline CDR1 and CDR2: SGHNT and YENEEA. Trimming at V came to 6 bases and at J to 4 bases, leaving 11 bases not matched to a gene. The CDR3 covers 16 residues. CDR3 region: CASRHRDRLRNQPQHF. CDR3 DNA: TGTGCCAGCAGACACCGGGACAGGTTAAGGAATCAGCCCCAGCATTTT.

By its share, this clonotype is medium-sized. V is TRBV7-8 and J is TRBJ1-1, with a weak D call TRBD1 (5 bases). The V end lost 5 bases, the J end lost 1 base, and 14 bases lay between the germline ends. Germline V gene data show CDR1 as SGHVS and CDR2 as FQNEAQ. This CDR3 spans 15 amino acids. In nucleotides, the CDR3 is TGTGCCAGCAGCCCAAGTGGGACGACGAACACTGAAGCTTTCTTT. Protein product: CASSPSGTTNTEAFF.

This chain joins TRBV24-1 and TRBJ1-2, with D tentatively TRBD1 (5 bases). The CDR3 has 12 residues. Germline V gene data show CDR1 as KGHDR and CDR2 as SFDVKD. V lost 7 bases and J 5 bases, leaving 10 bases between the germline ends. The CDR3 is CATSPGAYGYTF. The CDR3 DNA is TGTGCCACCAGCCCTGGGGCTTATGGCTACACCTTC.

A few counts support this clonotype. J is TRBJ2-2 and V is TRBV20-1; tentatively, D is TRBD1 (5 bases). V was shortened by 6 bases and J by 5 bases, with 13 bases between the two germline ends. Germline CDR1 is DFQATT and CDR2 is SNEGSKA (reference sequence). This CDR3 has 13 residues. Here the CDR3 DNA reads TGCAGTGCCCGCCCCCGACAGACCGGGGAGCTGTTTTTT. Translated: CSARPRQTGELFF.